This T cell receptor (beta chain) was documented in a study of cytomegalovirus exposure and HLA in healthy donors. 13 Jbeta primers and 60 Vbeta primers were used for the PCR. The protocol was immunoSEQ multiplex PCR, while the TCRdb copy is restricted to in-frame clones and leaves out a portion. Of 100,000 to 150,000 clones listed, around 77% are singletons. As regards this clone: The target antigen is unknown.

Germline assignment: CDR1 SGHRS and CDR2 YFSETQ. V lost 4 bases and J lost 11; bases outside the gene matches: 17. This CDR3 has 15 residues. Healthy bone marrow donors made up the donor group. Findings and caveats of the study: Analyses of presence and absence presupposed an approximately uniform sequencing depth across donors.

The chain couples TRBV5-1 to TRBJ2-5; the match to TRBD1 covers 7 bases. The receptor was isolated from a male donor in good health and CMV-seropositive. Material for sequencing was PBMCs. The CDR3 protein is CASSPVGAGDRAQYF. Written as DNA, the CDR3 is TGCGCCAGCAGCCCGGTGGGGGCAGGAGACAGGGCGCAGTACTTC.